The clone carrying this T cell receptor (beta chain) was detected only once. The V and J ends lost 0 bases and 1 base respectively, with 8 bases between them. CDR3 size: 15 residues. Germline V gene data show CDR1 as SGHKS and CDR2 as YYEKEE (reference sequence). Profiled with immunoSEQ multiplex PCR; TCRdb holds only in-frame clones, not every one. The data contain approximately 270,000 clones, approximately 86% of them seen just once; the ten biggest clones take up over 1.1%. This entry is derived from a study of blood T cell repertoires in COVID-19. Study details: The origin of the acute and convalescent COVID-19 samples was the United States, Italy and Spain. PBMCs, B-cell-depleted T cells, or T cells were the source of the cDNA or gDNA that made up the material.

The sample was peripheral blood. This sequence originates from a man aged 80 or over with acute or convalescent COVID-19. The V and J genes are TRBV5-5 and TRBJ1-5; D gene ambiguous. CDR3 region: CASSLAGISNQPQHF. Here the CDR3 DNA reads TGTGCCAGCAGCTTGGCGGGAATCAGCAATCAGCCCCAGCATTTT.